This paragraph reports one TCR beta chain. As yet, its antigen is unknown. One end of the junction varies from germline; a read error may be responsible. As every portion of the isolated RNA was reverse transcribed, the sequencing read expressed TCRB transcripts. Profiling relied on immunoSEQ multiplex PCR, and the TCRdb table lists in-frame clones only, not all of them. The data show more than 100,000 clones, with around 10% seen just once and roughly 0.75% held by the top ten. This CDR3 contains 15 residues. In germline, CDR1 is SGHTA, CDR2 FQGNSA. These data come from a study of beta chain features in type 1 diabetes. Findings and limits, study-wide: Moderate yet significant TCRB CDR3 shortening was seen in Type 1 diabetes patients in all four CD4+ subsets. When VDJ junctions were examined, type 1 diabetes patients showed fewer insertions and more deletions. The question of HLA type influencing TCRB rearrangement was one that remained unresolved here.

This sequence was found in a man aged 30-40 years with type 1 diabetes. This chain uses TRBV7-2 with TRBJ2-1; weak D call: TRBD1 (5 bases). Source material: central memory CD4+ T cells from blood. The CDR3 coding sequence is TGCGCCAGCAGCCTCGGACAAGCCGTGTGGAATGAGCAGTTCTTC. Encoded protein: CASSLGQAVWNEQFF.